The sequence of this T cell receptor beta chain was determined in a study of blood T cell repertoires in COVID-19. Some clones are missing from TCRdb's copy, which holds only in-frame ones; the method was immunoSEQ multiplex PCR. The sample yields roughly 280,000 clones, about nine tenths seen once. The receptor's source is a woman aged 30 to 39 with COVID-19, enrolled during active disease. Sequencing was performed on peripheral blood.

CDR3 protein: CASSKTSGDYNEQFF. In nucleotides, the CDR3 is TGTGCCAGCAGCAAGACTAGCGGGGATTACAATGAGCAGTTCTTC. The genes are TRBV7-9 and TRBJ2-1; TRBD2 matches 11 bases. V gave up 5 bases and J gave up 4 bases; unmatched junction bases: 4. Germline loops: CDR1 SEHNR, CDR2 FQNEAQ (reference sequence). This CDR3 has 15 residues.